This T cell receptor beta chain was captured in a study of T-cell reconstitution after alpha-beta-depleted transplantation in children. The TCRbeta library incorporated unique molecular identifiers. MiXCR, applied by TCRdb to the PCR reads, yields one record per CDR3 protein. Counted here are 200,000 to 250,000 distinct CDR3 sequences, 7.5% to 10% occurring once; the ten biggest clones make up about 5.4%. This clonotype appeared a few times. The receptor comes from a human donor who donated a stem cell graft to a child with SCID. Here the sequenced sample was PBMCs from the stem cell graft donor, taken from the stem cell graft.

CDR3 residues: CASSHMGGDNQPQHF. The CDR3 DNA is TGCGCCAGCAGCCATATGGGGGGAGATAATCAGCCCCAGCATTTT. The chain is built from TRBV4-1 and TRBJ1-5; tentative D call: TRBD1 (5 bases). Germline V gene sequence: CDR1 MGHRA, CDR2 YSYEKL. V lost 3 bases and J lost 4, with 13 bases in between. This CDR3 spans 15 amino acids.